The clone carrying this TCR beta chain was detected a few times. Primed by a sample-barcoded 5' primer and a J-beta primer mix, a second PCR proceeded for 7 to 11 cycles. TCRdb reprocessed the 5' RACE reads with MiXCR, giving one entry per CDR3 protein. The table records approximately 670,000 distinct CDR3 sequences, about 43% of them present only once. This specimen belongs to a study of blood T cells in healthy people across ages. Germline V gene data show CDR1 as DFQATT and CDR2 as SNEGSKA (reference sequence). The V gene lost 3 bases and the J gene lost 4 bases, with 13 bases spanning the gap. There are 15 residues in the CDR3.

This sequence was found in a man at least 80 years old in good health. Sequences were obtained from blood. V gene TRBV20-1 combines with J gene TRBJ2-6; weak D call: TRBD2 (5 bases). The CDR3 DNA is TGCAGTGCTAGTACGGGATTGGGGGGGGCCAACGTCCTGACTTTC. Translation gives CSASTGLGGANVLTF.